A selection of T cell receptor beta chains follows, all from one sample in a study of control samples from healthy donors and cancer patients. Sequencing was performed with immunoSEQ multiplex PCR; in TCRdb, only in-frame clones are kept and a portion is missing. The data contain some 65,000 clones, about 80% of them singletons. The material sequenced was PBMCs. These receptor sequences come from a woman in her forties or fifties with lung cancer. The CDR3 runs from the conserved cysteine through the conserved F or W. The order of the fields is J gene, clone size, V gene, D gene, CDR3 DNA, CDR3 protein. A D gene is named only where the DNA matches it firmly. Size tells how often a clone was seen (once, few, many) or the class of an expanded clone, and some rows leave it out.

TRBJ2-7,NA,TRBV27,TRBD1,TGTGCCAGCAGTACAGGGGGAGCTTCCTACGAGCAGTACTTC,CASSTGGASYEQYF
TRBJ1-1,once,TRBV4-3,NA,TGCGCCAGCAGCCATCATGACAGCCTTGAAGCTTTCTTT,CASSHHDSLEAFF
TRBJ2-1,NA,TRBV9,NA,TGTGCCAGCAGCGTATCCGGCAATGAGCAGTTCTTC,CASSVSGNEQFF
TRBJ1-5,NA,TRBV29-1,TRBD1,TGCAGCGTTGGTTTTCAGGGGGCAGGAGGTCAGCCCCAGCATTTT,CSVGFQGAGGQPQHF
TRBJ1-4,NA,TRBV28,NA,TGTGCCAGCAACTTTTATTCTGAAAAACTGTTTTTT,CASNFYSEKLFF
TRBJ2-7,NA,TRBV11-3,NA,TGTGCCAGCAGCTTAGTTATTGTAGGACGGCGAACCTACGAGCAGTACTTC,CASSLVIVGRRTYEQYF
TRBJ2-5,NA,TRBV29-1,TRBD2,TGCAGCGTCCGAGCGGGGGCCCAAGAGACCCAGTACTTC,CSVRAGAQETQYF
TRBJ2-7,NA,TRBV11-2,NA,TGTGCCAGCAGGGCAGGGAGCTACGAGCAGTACTTC,CASRAGSYEQYF
TRBJ2-1,NA,TRBV27,NA,TGTGCCAGCAGTTTAGGAAATGAGCAGTTCTTC,CASSLGNEQFF
TRBJ2-1,NA,TRBV7-3,TRBD1,TGTGCCAGCAGCCCCACAGGACAGGGCTCCTACAATGAGCAGTTCTTC,CASSPTGQGSYNEQFF
TRBJ1-1,NA,TRBV5-1,NA,TGCGCCAGCAGCTTGTTGTCGGGCGCTGAAGCTTTCTTT,CASSLLSGAEAFF
TRBJ1-1,NA,TRBV3-1/TRBV3-2,NA,TGTGCCAGCAGCCAAGATAGGAGGGGAGGCCATACTGAAGCTTTCTTT,CASSQDRRGGHTEAFF
TRBJ2-2,NA,TRBV10-3,NA,TGTGCCATCAGTGCACAGGTGAACACCGGGGAGCTGTTTTTT,CAISAQVNTGELFF
TRBJ1-2,NA,TRBV12-3/TRBV12-4,TRBD1,TGTGCCAGCAGTTCGACAGGGTTAGGGGGCTACACCTTC,CASSSTGLGGYTF
TRBJ1-1,NA,TRBV6-6,NA,TGTGCCAGCAGTTACAGGGTGGCTGAAGCTTTCTTT,CASSYRVAEAFF
TRBJ1-4,NA,TRBV7-9,NA,TGTGCCAGCAGCTTATTCGGGGGACCAACTAATGAAAAACTGTTTTTT,CASSLFGGPTNEKLFF
TRBJ1-2,once,TRBV27,NA,TGTGCCAGCGGTCGTGGCAGGGGCGTCTATGGCTACACCTTC,CASGRGRGVYGYTF
TRBJ2-7,NA,TRBV11-2,NA,TGTGCCAGCAGCCCCAACAGGGACGAGCAGTACTTC,CASSPNRDEQYF
TRBJ2-7,NA,TRBV5-5,NA,TGTGCCAGCAGCTCCGAAAACGTGGGTTTTGTCTACGAGCAGTACTTC,CASSSENVGFVYEQYF
TRBJ1-5,NA,TRBV30,NA,TGTGCCTGGAGTGTAGGCAGCGGATATCAGCCCCAGCATTTT,CAWSVGSGYQPQHF
TRBJ2-7,NA,TRBV29-1,TRBD2,TGCAGCGTGGGCCAGCTAGCGGGGGCCTCTGAGCAGTACTTC,CSVGQLAGASEQYF
TRBJ1-5,NA,TRBV18,TRBD1,TGTGCCAGCTCACCTGACAGGGGGGTCAATCAGCCCCAGCATTTT,CASSPDRGVNQPQHF
TRBJ1-4,NA,TRBV18,NA,TGTGCCAGCTCCCCTACTCGACGCTCTGAGAATGAAAAACTGTTTTTT,CASSPTRRSENEKLFF
TRBJ2-7,NA,TRBV6-6,NA,TGTGCCAGCAGTTACAAGGGCGACGAGCAGTACTTC,CASSYKGDEQYF
TRBJ1-1,NA,TRBV14,NA,TGTGCCAGCAGCCAAGAATGGGAGGGGACTGAAGCTTTCTTT,CASSQEWEGTEAFF
TRBJ2-2,NA,TRBV21-1,NA,TGTGCCAGCAGCAAAGTTACTGATGGACTAGCGGGGGGGCCCGGGGAGCTGTTTTTT,CASSKVTDGLAGGPGELFF
TRBJ2-1,NA,TRBV7-8,NA,TGTGCCAGCAGCTTAGGTGGCCTTAGGGCTTGGGATGAGCAGTTCTTC,CASSLGGLRAWDEQFF
TRBJ2-3,NA,TRBV5-1,TRBD1,TGCGCCAGCAGCTCGACCGGGACAGGTGTCACAGATACGCAGTATTTT,CASSSTGTGVTDTQYF
TRBJ1-2,NA,TRBV4-3,TRBD1,TGCGCCAGCAGCCAAGACTCGGACAGGGGTTGGTACACCTTC,CASSQDSDRGWYTF
TRBJ1-1,few,TRBV2,TRBD1,TGTGCCAGCGTCCAGGAAGACAGGGGGACTGAAGCTTTCTTT,CASVQEDRGTEAFF
TRBJ2-2,once,TRBV18,TRBD1,TGTGCCAGCTCACCGCGACAGGGTAGCACCGGGGAGCTGTTTTTT,CASSPRQGSTGELFF
TRBJ1-1,NA,TRBV19,NA,TGTGCCAGTAGTATGGGAGGGGGAGCTGAAGCTTTCTTT,CASSMGGGAEAFF
TRBJ2-1,NA,TRBV11-2,TRBD2,TGTGCCAGCGACCCCCCGGCTGGACTAGCTGGGAATGAGCAGTTCTTC,CASDPPAGLAGNEQFF
TRBJ2-7,NA,TRBV2,NA,TGTGCCAGCAGTGTCGGGGGGCTCGTTGAGCAGTACTTC,CASSVGGLVEQYF
TRBJ1-5,NA,TRBV28,NA,TGTGCCAGCAGTCTGACACACTCAAGCAATCAGCCCCAGCATTTT,CASSLTHSSNQPQHF
TRBJ1-6,NA,TRBV30,NA,TGTGCCTGGAGTTGGGCTGGGTCACCCCTCCACTTT,CAWSWAGSPLHF
TRBJ2-2,NA,TRBV5-5,NA,TGTGCCAGCAGCTGGTACAGGGTTGGCGGGGAGCTGTTTTTT,CASSWYRVGGELFF
TRBJ1-5,NA,TRBV5-5,NA,TGTGCCAGCAGCTTGGCAAGTATGGGCCAACATAGCAATCAGCCCCAGCATTTT,CASSLASMGQHSNQPQHF
TRBJ2-1,NA,TRBV28,NA,TGTGCCAGCAGTTCCGAGGGGGGCCAGCAGTTCTTC,CASSSEGGQQFF
TRBJ1-1,NA,TRBV7-8,TRBD1,TGTGCCAGCAGCTTTCAGGGGGGCACTGAAGCTTTCTTT,CASSFQGGTEAFF
TRBJ1-2,NA,TRBV6-6,TRBD1,TGTGCCAGCAGCCGAGGACAGGGAAACTATGGCTACACCTTC,CASSRGQGNYGYTF
TRBJ2-6,NA,TRBV9,TRBD1,TGTGCCAGCAGCGGACAGGGATTTTCTGGGGCCAACGTCCTGACTTTC,CASSGQGFSGANVLTF
TRBJ2-7,few,TRBV11-3,NA,TGTGCCAGCAGCTTCTTAACGGGGTACCGCGAGCAGTACTTC,CASSFLTGYREQYF
TRBJ2-2,NA,TRBV6-2/TRBV6-3,TRBD2,TGTGCCAGCAGTTACCGCACTAGCGGGGGCAACACCGGGGAGCTGTTTTTT,CASSYRTSGGNTGELFF
TRBJ1-2,NA,TRBV5-1,TRBD1,TGCGCCAGCAGCCCCTCGACAGGGGTAAAAACCGGCTACACCTTC,CASSPSTGVKTGYTF
TRBJ2-4,once,TRBV6-5,NA,TGTGCCAGCAGAAGTCCTCCCAGGTGGGGGAACATTCAGTACTTC,CASRSPPRWGNIQYF
TRBJ1-2,NA,TRBV27,NA,TGTGCCAGCAGTTTAGGCTCGGGGTCGAGCTACTATGGCTACACCTTC,CASSLGSGSSYYGYTF
TRBJ1-1,NA,TRBV6-6,NA,TGTGCCAGCAGACCCCAGCGCCTGAACACTGAAGCTTTCTTT,CASRPQRLNTEAFF
TRBJ2-7,NA,TRBV20-1,NA,TGCAGTGCTAGTCCCGGATGGAGCTACGAGCAGTACTTC,CSASPGWSYEQYF
TRBJ1-4,NA,TRBV14,TRBD1,TGTGCCAGCAGCCATAGGACAGGGGGCCGGTGGGACGATGAAAAACTGTTTTTT,CASSHRTGGRWDDEKLFF
TRBJ1-2,NA,TRBV20-1,TRBD1,TGCAGTGCTAGTAATCAGGGGGACTATGGCTACACCTTC,CSASNQGDYGYTF
TRBJ2-7,NA,TRBV4-1,NA,TGCGCCAGCAGCCAAGACCGGGCCTCCTACGAGCAGTACTTC,CASSQDRASYEQYF
TRBJ1-2,once,TRBV29-1,NA,TGCAGCGTCCTTGCGGGGACCTATGGCTACACCTTC,CSVLAGTYGYTF
TRBJ2-1,NA,TRBV15,NA,TGTGCCACCAGCAGAGGCCGCTTTGAAAGAGCAGGGCCTTACAATGAGCAGTTCTTC,CATSRGRFERAGPYNEQFF
TRBJ1-2,NA,TRBV25-1,TRBD1,TGTGCCAGCAGTGGGGGACAGGGAGCCGCGGGGGGCTACACCTTC,CASSGGQGAAGGYTF
TRBJ2-3,NA,TRBV4-1,NA,TGCGCCAGCAGCCCTCTTTTGAGGGCCGCAGATACGCAGTATTTT,CASSPLLRAADTQYF
TRBJ2-3,NA,TRBV5-1,NA,TGCGCCAGCAGCTTGTCCGGGACCTCCAACACAGATACGCAGTATTTT,CASSLSGTSNTDTQYF
TRBJ2-6,NA,TRBV7-8,TRBD1,TGTGCCAGCAGCTTAGCGGGACAGGGGGTTGGGGCTGGGGCCAACGTCCTGACTTTC,CASSLAGQGVGAGANVLTF
TRBJ1-2,few,TRBV20-1,NA,TGCAGTGCAACGGACAGCTATGGCTACACCTTC,CSATDSYGYTF